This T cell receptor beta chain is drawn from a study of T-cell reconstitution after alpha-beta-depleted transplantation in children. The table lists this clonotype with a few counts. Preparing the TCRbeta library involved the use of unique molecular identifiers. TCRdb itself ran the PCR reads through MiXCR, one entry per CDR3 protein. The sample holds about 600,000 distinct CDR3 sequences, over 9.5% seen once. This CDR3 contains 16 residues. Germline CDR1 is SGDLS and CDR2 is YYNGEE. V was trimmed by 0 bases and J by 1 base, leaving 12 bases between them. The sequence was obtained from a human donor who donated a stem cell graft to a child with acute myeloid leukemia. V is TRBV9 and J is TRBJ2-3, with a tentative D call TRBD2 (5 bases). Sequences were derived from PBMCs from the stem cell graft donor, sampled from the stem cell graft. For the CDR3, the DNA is TGTGCCAGCAGCGTAGAAGAGGGAGTGGGCACAGATACGCAGTATTTT. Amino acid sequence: CASSVEEGVGTDTQYF.